This entry features one TCR beta chain sequence. These data belong to a study of response to subunit inactivated influenza vaccine. MiXCR was run by TCRdb on the RT-PCR reads, yielding one entry per CDR3 protein. Of roughly 700,000 distinct CDR3 sequences in the sample, 14% are singletons; the top ten hold 5.5% to 8%. This material consisted of PBMCs from blood, taken around 15 days before vaccination. The TCR sequence derives from a man between 45 and 60 years old who received an inactivated influenza vaccine.

The DNA of the CDR3 is TGTGCCAGCAGCTCGGTGGGGGGTGGGTCCTACAATGAGCAGTTCTTC. Translating gives CASSSVGGGSYNEQFF. This rearrangement joins TRBV6-5 to TRBJ2-1, with a weak D call TRBD2 (6 bases). V lost 6 bases and J lost 1, with 16 bases in between. The CDR3 runs 16 residues. Germline V lookup: CDR1 MNHEY, CDR2 SVGAGI.